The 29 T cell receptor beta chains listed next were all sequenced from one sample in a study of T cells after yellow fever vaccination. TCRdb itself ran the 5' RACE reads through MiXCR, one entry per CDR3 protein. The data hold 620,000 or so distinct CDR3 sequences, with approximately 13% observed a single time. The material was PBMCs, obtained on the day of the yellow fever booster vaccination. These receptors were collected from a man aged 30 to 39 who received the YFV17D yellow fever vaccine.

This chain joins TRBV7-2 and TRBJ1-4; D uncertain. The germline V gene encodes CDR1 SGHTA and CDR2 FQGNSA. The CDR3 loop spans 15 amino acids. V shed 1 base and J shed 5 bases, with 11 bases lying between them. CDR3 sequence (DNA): TGTGCCAGCAGCTTAGTCGGGAGCTCGAATGAAAAACTGTTTTTT. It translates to CASSLVGSSNEKLFF.

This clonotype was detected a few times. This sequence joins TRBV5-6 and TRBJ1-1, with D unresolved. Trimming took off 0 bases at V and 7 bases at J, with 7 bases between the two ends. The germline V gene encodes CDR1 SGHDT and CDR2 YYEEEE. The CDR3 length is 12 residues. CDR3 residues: CASSLASVEAFF. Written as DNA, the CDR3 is TGTGCCAGCAGCTTGGCCTCAGTTGAAGCTTTCTTT.

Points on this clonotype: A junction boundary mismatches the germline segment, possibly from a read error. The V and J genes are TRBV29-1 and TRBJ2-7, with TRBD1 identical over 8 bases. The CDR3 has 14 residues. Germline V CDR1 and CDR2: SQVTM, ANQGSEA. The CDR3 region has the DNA TGCAGCGTTGAATCCGGACAGGGTTCATGGGAGCAGTGCTTC. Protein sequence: CSVESGQGSWEQCF.

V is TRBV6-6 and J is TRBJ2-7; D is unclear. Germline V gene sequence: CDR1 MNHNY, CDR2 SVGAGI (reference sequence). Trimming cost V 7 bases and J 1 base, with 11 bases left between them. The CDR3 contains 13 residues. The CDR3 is CASTNDRSYEQYF. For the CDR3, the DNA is TGTGCCAGCACAAACGACCGATCCTACGAGCAGTACTTC.

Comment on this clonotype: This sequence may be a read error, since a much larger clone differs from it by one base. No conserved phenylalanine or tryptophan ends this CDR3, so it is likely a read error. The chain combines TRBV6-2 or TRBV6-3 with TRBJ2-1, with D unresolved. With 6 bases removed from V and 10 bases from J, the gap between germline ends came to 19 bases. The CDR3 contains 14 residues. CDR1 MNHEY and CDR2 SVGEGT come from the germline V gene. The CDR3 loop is CASSPGENYREQFV. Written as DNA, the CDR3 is TGTGCCAGCAGCCCGGGCGAAAACTACCGGGAGCAGTTCGTC.

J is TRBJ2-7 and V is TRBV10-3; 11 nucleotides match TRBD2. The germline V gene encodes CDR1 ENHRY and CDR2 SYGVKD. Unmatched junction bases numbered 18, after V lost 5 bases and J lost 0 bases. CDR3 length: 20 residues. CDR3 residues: CAISPHPGLAVSWSSYEQYF. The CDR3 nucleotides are TGTGCCATCAGTCCACACCCGGGACTAGCGGTGAGCTGGAGCTCCTACGAGCAGTACTTC.

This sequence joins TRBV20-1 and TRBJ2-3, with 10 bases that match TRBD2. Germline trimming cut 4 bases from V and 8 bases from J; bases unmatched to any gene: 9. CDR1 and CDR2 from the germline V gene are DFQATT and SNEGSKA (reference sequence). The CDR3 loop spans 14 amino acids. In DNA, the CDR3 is TGCAGTGCTAAACCTAGCGGGAGCGTGAGTACGCAGTATTTT. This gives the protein CSAKPSGSVSTQYF.

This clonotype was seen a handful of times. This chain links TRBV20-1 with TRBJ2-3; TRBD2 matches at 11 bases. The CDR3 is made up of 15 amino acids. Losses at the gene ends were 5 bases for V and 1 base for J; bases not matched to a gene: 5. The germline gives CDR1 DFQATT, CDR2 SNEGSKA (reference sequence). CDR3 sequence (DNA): TGCAGTGCTTGGGTTAGCGGGAGGGGCACAGATACGCAGTATTTT. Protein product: CSAWVSGRGTDTQYF.

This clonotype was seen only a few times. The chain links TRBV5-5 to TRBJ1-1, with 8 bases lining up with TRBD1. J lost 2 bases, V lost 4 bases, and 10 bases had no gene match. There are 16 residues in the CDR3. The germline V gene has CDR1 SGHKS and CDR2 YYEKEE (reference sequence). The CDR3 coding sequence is TGTGCCAGCAGCGGTCGGACAGGGTGGGGAAACACTGAAGCTTTCTTT. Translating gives CASSGRTGWGNTEAFF.

The CDR3 spells CSVVRFRTEETQYF. The CDR3 DNA follows: TGCAGCGTTGTCCGTTTTAGGACAGAAGAGACCCAGTACTTC. The genes are TRBV29-1 and TRBJ2-5, with D possibly matching TRBD1 (6 bases). This CDR3 is built from 14 residues. Deletions cut 4 bases from V and 3 bases from J, with 15 bases between. Germline CDR1 reads SQVTM; CDR2 reads ANQGSEA.

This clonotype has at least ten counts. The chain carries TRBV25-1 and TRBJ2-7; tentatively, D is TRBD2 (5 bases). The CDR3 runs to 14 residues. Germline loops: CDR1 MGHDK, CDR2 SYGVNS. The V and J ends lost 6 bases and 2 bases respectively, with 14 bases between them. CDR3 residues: CASSERYGAYEQYF. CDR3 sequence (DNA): TGTGCCAGCAGCGAAAGGTACGGGGCCTACGAGCAGTACTTC.

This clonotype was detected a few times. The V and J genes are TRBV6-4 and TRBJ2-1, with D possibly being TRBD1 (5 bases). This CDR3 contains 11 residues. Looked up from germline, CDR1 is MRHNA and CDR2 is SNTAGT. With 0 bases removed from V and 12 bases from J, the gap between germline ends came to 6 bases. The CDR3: CASSDSQGQFF. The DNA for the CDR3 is TGTGCCAGCAGTGACTCCCAGGGGCAGTTCTTC.

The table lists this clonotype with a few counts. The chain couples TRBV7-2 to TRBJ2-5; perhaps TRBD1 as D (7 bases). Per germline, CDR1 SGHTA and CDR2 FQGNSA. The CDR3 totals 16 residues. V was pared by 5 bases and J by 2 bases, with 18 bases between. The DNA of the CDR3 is TGTGCCAGCAGCGGATACCTCAGGGGGGAACAAGAGACCCAGTACTTC. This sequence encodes CASSGYLRGEQETQYF.

The CDR3: CASRPGLRTYNEQFF. CDR3 in DNA: TGTGCCAGCAGACCGGGACTTAGGACCTACAATGAGCAGTTCTTC. This rearrangement joins TRBV6-1 to TRBJ2-1, with a weak D call TRBD2 (6 bases). Looked up from germline, CDR1 is MNHNS and CDR2 is SASEGT. Trimming shortened V by 6 bases and J by 2 bases, and 14 bases separated the two germline ends. The CDR3 consists of 15 residues.

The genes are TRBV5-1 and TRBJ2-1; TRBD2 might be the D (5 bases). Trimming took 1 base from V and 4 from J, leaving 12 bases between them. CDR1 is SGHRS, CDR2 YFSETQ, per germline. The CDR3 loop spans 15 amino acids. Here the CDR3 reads CASSLQAGGYNEQFF. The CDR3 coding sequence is TGCGCCAGCAGCTTGCAGGCCGGAGGTTACAATGAGCAGTTCTTC.

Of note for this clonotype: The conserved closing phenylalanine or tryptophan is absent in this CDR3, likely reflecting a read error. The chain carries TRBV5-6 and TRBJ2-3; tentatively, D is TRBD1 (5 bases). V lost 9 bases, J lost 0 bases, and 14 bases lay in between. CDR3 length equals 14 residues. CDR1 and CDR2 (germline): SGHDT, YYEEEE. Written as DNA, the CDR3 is TGTGCCATCGCCCCAGGGCTCAGCACAGATACGCAGTATTGT. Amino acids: CAIAPGLSTDTQYC.

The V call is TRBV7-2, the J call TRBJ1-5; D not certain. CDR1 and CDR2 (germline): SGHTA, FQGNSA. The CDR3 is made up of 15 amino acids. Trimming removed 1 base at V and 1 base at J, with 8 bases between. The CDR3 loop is CASSLGETSNQPQHF. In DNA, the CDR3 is TGTGCCAGCAGCTTAGGCGAAACCAGCAATCAGCCCCAGCATTTT.

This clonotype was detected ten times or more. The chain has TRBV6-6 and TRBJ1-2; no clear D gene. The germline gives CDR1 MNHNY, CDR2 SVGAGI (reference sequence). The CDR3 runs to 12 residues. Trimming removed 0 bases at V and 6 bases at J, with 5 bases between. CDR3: CASSYSRNGYTF. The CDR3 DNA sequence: TGTGCCAGCAGTTACTCCCGCAATGGCTACACCTTC.

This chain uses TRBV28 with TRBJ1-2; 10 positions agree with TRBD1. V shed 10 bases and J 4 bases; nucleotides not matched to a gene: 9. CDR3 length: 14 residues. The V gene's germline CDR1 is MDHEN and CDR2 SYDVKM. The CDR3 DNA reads TGTGCCACCAGCCGACAGGGGGCGCCCTATGGCTACACCTTC. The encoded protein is CATSRQGAPYGYTF.

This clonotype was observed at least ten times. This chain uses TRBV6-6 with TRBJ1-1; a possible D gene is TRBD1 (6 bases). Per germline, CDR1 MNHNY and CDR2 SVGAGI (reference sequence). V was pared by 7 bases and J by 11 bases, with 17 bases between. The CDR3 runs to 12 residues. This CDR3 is CASTQRGVEAFF. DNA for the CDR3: TGTGCCAGCACCCAGAGGGGGGTGGAGGCTTTCTTT.

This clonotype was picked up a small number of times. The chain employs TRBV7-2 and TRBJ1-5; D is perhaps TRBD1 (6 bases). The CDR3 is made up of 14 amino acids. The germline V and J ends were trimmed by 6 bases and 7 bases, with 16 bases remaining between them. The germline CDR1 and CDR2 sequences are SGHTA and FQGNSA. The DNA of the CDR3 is TGTGCCAGCAGTCTCTTCAGGGGAAGCCAGCCCCAGCATTTT. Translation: CASSLFRGSQPQHF.

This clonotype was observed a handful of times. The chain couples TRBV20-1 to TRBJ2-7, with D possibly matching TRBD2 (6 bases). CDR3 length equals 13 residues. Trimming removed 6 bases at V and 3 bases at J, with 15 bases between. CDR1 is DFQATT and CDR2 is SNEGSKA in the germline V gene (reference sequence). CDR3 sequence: CSAMRGSGYEQYF. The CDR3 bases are TGCAGTGCCATGCGGGGATCCGGCTACGAGCAGTACTTC.

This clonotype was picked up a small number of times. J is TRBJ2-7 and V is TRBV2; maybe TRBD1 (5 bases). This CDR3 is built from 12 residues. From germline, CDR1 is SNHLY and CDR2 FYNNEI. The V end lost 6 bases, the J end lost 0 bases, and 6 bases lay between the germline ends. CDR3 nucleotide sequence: TGTGCCAGCAGGGACAACTCCTACGAGCAGTACTTC. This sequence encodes CASRDNSYEQYF.

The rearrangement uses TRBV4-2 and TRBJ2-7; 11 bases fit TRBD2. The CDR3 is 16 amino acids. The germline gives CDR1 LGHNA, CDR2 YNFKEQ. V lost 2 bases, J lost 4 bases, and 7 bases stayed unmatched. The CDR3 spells CASSQPTSGSRYEQYF. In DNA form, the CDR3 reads TGTGCCAGCAGCCAACCTACTAGCGGGAGTAGGTACGAGCAGTACTTC.

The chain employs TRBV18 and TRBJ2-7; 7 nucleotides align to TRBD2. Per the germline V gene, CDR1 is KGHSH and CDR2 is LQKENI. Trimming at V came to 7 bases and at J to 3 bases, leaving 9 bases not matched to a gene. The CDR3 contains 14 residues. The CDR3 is CASFPPGTNYEQYF. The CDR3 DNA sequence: TGTGCCAGCTTTCCCCCCGGGACTAACTACGAGCAGTACTTC. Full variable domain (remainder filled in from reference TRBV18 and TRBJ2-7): NAGVMQNPRHLVRRRGQEARLRCSPMKGHSHVYWYRQLPEEGLKFMVYLQKENIIDESGMPKERFSAEFPKEGPSILRIQQVVRGDSAAYFCASFPPGTNYEQYFGPGTRLTVT.

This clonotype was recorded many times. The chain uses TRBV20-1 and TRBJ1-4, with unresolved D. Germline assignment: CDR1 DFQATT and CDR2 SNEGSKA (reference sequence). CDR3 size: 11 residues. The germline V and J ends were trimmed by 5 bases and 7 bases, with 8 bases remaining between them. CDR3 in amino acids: CSAVDGEKLFF. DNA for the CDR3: TGCAGTGCTGTAGACGGTGAAAAACTGTTTTTT.

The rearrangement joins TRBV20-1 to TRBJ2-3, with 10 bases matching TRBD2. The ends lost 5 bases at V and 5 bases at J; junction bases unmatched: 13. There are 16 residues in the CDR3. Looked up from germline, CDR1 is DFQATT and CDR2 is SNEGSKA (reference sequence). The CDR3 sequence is CSAQPPSGSGRDTQYF. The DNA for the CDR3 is TGCAGTGCTCAGCCTCCTAGCGGGAGCGGAAGAGATACGCAGTATTTT.

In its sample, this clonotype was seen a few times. As DNA, the CDR3 is TGTGCCAGCAACGAGGGCGGGAACACCGGGGAGCTGTTTTTT. Protein sequence: CASNEGGNTGELFF. The rearrangement joins TRBV6-1 to TRBJ2-2; D might be TRBD2 (5 bases). CDR3 length: 14 amino acids. Per germline, CDR1 MNHNS and CDR2 SASEGT. The V end lost 7 bases, the J end lost 1 base, and 10 bases lay between the germline ends.

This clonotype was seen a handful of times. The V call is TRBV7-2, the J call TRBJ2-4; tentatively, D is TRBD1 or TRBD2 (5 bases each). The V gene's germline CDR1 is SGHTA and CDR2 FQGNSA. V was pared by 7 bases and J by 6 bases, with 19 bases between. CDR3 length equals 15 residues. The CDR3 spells CASTSQGVKGNIQYF. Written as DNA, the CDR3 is TGTGCCAGCACCTCCCAGGGAGTAAAAGGAAACATTCAGTACTTC. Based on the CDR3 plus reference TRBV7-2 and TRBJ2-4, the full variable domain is GAGVSQSPSNKVTEKGKDVELRCDPISGHTALYWYRQSLGQGLEFLIYFQGNSAPDKSGLPSDRFSAERTGGSVSTLTIQRTQQEDSAVYLCASTSQGVKGNIQYFGAGTRLSVL.